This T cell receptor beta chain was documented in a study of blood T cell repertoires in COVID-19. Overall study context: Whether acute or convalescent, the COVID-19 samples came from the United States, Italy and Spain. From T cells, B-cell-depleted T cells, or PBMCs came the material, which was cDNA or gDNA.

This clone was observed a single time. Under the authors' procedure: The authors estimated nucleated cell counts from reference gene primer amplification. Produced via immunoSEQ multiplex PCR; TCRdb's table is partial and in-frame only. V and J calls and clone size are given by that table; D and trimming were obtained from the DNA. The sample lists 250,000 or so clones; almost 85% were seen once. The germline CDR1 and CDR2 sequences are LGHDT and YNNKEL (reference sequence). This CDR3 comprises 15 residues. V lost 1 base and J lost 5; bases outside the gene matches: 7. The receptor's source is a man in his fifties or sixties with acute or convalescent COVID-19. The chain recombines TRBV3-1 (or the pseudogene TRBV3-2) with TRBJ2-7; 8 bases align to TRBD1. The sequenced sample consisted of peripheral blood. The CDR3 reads CASSQGTGNIHEQYF. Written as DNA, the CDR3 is TGTGCCAGCAGCCAAGGGACAGGGAACATCCACGAGCAGTACTTC.